The text below deals with one TCR beta chain. The antigen remains undetermined. This sample also contains other DNA sequences that code for the same CDR3. Purities over 95% were achieved in all sorted populations. The whole isolated RNA underwent reverse transcription, so sequencing captured expressed TCRB transcripts. TCRdb's copy holds only in-frame clones and misses some; the assay was immunoSEQ multiplex PCR. The sample lists a few hundred thousand clones, roughly 12% occurring once. This specimen belongs to a study of beta chain features in type 1 diabetes. Whole-study context: When patients were set against healthy donors, age, gender and cell yields were similar.

Findings of the study overall: Comparison showed that naive, central memory and Treg TCRB repertoires appeared more similar among patients than among healthy donors. Diminished insertions and augmented deletions at VDJ junctions characterized type 1 diabetes patients.

The clonotype comes from a young man in good health. Sequencing input: naive CD4+ T cells from blood.

The CDR3 sequence: CASSLGLAGYNEQFF. The CDR3 nucleotides read TGCGCCAGCAGCTTGGGACTAGCGGGGTACAATGAGCAGTTCTTC. J is TRBJ2-1 and V is TRBV5-1, with 11 bases fitting TRBD2. The CDR3 consists of 15 residues. The germline V gene has CDR1 SGHRS and CDR2 YFSETQ. Trimming removed 0 bases from V and 4 bases from J; junction bases left unmatched: 0. The whole variable domain, remainder taken from reference TRBV5-1 and TRBJ2-1, is KAGVTQTPRYLIKTRGQQVTLSCSPISGHRSVSWYQQTPGQGLQFLFEYFSETQRNKGNFPGRFSGRQFSNSRSEMNVSTLELGDSALYLCASSLGLAGYNEQFFGPGTRLTVL.